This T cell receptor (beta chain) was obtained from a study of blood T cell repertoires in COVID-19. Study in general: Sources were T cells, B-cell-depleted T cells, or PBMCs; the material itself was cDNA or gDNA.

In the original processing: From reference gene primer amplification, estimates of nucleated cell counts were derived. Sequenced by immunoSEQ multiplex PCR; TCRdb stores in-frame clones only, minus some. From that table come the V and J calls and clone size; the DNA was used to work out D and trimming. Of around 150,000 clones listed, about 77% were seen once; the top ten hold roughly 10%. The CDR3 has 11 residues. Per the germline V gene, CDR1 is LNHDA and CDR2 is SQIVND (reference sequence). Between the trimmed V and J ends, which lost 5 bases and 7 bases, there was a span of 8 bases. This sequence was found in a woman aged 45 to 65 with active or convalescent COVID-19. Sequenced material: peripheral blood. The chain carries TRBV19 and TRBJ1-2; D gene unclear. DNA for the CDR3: TGTGCCAGTAGTGTTTACAGTGGCTACACCTTC. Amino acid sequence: CASSVYSGYTF.